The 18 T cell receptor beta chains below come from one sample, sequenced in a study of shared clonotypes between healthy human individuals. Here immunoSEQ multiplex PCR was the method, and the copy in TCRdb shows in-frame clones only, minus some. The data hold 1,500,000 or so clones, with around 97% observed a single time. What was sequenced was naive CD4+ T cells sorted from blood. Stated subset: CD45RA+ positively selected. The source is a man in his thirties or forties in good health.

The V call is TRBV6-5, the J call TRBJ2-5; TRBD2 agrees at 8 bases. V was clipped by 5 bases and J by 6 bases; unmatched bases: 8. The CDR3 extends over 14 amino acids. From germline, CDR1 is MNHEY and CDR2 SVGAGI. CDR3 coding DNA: TGTGCCAGCAGTCGAAGCGGGAGTGGAAAGACCCAGTACTTC. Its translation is CASSRSGSGKTQYF.

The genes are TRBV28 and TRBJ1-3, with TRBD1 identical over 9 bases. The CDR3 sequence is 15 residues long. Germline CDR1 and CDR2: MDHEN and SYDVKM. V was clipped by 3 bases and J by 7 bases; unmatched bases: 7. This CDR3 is CASSFRDRVVNTIYF. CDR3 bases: TGTGCCAGCAGTTTCCGGGACAGGGTGGTGAACACCATATATTTT.

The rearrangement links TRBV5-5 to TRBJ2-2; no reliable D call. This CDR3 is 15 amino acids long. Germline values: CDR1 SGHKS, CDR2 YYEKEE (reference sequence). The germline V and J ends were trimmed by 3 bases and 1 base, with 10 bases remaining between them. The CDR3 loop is CASSSAQKNTGELFF. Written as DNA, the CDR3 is TGTGCCAGCAGCTCTGCTCAGAAGAACACCGGGGAGCTGTTTTTT.

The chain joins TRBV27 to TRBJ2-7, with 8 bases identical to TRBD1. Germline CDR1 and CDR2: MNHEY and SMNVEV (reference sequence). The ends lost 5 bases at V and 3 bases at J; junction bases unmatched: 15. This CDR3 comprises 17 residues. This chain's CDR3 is CASSHRSGGRPGYEQYF. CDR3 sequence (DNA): TGTGCCAGCAGTCACCGCTCAGGGGGCAGGCCCGGCTACGAGCAGTACTTC.

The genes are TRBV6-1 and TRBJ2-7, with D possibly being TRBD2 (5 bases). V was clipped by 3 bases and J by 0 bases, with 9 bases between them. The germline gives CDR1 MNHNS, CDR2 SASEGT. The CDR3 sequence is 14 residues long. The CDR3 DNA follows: TGTGCCAGCAGTGATCCCGGGATCTCCTACGAGCAGTACTTC. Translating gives CASSDPGISYEQYF.

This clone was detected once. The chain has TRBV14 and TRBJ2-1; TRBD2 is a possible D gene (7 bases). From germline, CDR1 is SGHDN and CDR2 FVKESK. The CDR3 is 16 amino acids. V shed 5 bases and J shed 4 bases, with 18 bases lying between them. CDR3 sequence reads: CASSAPRTAGYNEQFF. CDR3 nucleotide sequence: TGTGCCAGCAGCGCACCTCGGACAGCGGGGTACAATGAGCAGTTCTTC.

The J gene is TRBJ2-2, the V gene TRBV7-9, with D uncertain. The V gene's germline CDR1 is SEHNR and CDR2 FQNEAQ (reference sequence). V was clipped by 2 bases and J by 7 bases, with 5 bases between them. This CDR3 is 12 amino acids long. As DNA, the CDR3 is TGTGCCAGCAGCTTACGGAGCGGGGAGCTGTTTTTT. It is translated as CASSLRSGELFF.

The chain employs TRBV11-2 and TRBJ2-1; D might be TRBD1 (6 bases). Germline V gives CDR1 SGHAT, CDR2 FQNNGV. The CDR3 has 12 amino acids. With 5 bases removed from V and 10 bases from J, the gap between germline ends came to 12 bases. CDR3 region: CASSQDSLEQFF. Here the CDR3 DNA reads TGTGCCAGCAGCCAGGACAGTTTGGAGCAGTTCTTC.

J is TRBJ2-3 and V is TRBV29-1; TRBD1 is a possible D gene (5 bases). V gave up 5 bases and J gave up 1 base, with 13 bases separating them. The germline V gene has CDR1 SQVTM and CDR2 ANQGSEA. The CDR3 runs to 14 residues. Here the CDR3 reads CSVINRQRTDTQYF. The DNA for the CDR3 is TGCAGCGTTATAAACCGACAGCGCACAGATACGCAGTATTTT.

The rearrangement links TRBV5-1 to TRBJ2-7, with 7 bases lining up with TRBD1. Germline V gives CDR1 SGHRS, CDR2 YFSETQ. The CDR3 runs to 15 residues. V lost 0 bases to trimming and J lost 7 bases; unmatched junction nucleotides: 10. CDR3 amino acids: CASSLADRDLREQYF. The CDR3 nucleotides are TGCGCCAGCAGCTTGGCCGACAGGGATTTGAGGGAGCAGTACTTC.

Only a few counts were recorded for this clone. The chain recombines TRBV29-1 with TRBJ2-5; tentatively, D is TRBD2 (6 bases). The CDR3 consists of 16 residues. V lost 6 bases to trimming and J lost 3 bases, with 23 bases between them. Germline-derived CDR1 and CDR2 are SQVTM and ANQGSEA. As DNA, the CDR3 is TGCAGCGTCCCCCCCCGGGGACTGCATTACAAAGAGACCCAGTACTTC. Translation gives CSVPPRGLHYKETQYF.

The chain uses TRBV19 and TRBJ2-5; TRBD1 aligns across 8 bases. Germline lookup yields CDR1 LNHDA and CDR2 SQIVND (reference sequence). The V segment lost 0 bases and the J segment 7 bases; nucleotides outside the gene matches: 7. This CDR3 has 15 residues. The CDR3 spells CASSIDPGQGRTQYF. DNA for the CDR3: TGTGCCAGTAGTATAGACCCCGGACAGGGCCGGACCCAGTACTTC.

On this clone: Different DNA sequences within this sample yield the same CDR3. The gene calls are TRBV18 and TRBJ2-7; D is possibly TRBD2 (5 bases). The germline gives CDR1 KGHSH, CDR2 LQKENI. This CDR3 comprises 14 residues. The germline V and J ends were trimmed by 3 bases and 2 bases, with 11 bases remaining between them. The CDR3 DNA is TGTGCCAGCTCACCGTCGAGCGGAACCTACGAGCAGTACTTC. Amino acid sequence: CASSPSSGTYEQYF. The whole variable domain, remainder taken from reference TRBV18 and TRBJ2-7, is NAGVMQNPRHLVRRRGQEARLRCSPMKGHSHVYWYRQLPEEGLKFMVYLQKENIIDESGMPKERFSAEFPKEGPSILRIQQVVRGDSAAYFCASSPSSGTYEQYFGPGTRLTVT.

The CDR3, as DNA: TGTGCCAGCGGGTGGAGATCCGGGACGTCCAGGAACACCATATATTTT. Translating it yields CASGWRSGTSRNTIYF. The chain links TRBV5-6 to TRBJ1-3, with D possibly being TRBD1 (5 bases). Trimming pared 7 bases from V and 7 bases from J, leaving 24 bases between. Per the germline V gene, CDR1 is SGHDT and CDR2 is YYEEEE. The CDR3 length is 16 residues.

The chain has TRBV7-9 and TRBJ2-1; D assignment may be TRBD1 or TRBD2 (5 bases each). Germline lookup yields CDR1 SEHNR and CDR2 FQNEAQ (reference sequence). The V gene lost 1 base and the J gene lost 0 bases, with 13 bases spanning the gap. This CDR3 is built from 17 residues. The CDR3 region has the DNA TGTGCCAGCAGCTTAGTGGGGGAGCGACACTCCTACAATGAGCAGTTCTTC. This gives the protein CASSLVGERHSYNEQFF.

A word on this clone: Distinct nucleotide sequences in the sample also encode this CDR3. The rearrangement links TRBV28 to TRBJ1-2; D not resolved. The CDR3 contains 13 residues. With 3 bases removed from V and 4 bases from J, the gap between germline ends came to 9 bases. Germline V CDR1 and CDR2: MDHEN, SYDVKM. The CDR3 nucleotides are TGTGCCAGCAGTTTGGTCGGCGGCTATGGCTACACCTTC. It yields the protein CASSLVGGYGYTF.

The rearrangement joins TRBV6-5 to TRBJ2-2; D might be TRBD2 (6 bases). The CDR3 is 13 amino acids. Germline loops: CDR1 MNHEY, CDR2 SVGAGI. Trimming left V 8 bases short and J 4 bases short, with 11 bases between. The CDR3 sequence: CASGGSSTGELFF. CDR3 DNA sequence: TGTGCCAGCGGGGGGTCTTCCACCGGGGAGCTGTTTTTT.

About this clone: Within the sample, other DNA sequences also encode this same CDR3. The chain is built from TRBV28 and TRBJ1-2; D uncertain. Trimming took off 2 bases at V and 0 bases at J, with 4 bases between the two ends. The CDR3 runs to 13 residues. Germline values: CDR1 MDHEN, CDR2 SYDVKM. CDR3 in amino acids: CASSLGTNYGYTF. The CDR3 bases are TGTGCCAGCAGTTTAGGGACTAACTATGGCTACACCTTC.